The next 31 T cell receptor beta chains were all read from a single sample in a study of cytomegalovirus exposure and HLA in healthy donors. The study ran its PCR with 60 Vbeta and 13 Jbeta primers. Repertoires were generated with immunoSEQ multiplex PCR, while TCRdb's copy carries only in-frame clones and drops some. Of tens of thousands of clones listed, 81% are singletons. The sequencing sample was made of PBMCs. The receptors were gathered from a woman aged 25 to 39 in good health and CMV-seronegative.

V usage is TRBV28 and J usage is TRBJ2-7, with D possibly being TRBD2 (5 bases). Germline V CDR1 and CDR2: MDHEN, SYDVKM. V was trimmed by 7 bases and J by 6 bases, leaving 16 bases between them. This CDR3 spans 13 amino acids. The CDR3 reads CASTPGVIGEQYF. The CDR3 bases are TGTGCCAGCACCCCCGGGGTGATCGGCGAGCAGTACTTC.

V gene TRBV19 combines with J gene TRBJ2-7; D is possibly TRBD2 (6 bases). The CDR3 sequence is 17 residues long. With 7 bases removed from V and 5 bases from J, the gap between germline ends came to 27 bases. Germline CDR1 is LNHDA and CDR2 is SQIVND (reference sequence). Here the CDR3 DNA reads TGTGCCAGTATCATATTCATCGCGGGCCCTGGAGGGGACGAGCAGTACTTC. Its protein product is CASIIFIAGPGGDEQYF.

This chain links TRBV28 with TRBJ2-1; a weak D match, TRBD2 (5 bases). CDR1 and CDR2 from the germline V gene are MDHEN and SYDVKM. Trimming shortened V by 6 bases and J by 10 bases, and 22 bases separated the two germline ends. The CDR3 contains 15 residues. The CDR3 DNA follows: TGTGCCAGCAGCTCCCTTCCCCGGGATGTGAGAGAGCAGTTCTTC. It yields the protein CASSSLPRDVREQFF.

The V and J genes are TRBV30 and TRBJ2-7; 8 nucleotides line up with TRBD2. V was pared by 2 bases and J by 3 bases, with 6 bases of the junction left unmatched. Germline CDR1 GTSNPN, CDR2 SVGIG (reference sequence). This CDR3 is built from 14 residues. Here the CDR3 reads CAWSSGRGFYEQYF. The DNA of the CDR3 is TGTGCCTGGAGTTCCGGGAGGGGGTTCTACGAGCAGTACTTC.

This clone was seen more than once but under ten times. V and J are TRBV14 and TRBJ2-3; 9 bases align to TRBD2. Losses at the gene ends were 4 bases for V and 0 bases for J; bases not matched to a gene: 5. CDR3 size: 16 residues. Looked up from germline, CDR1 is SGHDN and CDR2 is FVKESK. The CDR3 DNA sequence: TGTGCCAGCAGCCGGCGACTAGCGGTTAGCACAGATACGCAGTATTTT. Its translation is CASSRRLAVSTDTQYF.

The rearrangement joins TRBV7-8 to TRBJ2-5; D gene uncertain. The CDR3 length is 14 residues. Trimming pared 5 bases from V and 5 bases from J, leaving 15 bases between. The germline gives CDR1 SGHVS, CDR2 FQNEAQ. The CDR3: CASSPQPPRETQYF. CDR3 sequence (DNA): TGTGCCAGCAGCCCCCAACCCCCTAGGGAGACCCAGTACTTC. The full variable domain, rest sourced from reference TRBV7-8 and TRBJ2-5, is GAGVSQSPRYKVAKRGQDVALRCDPISGHVSLFWYQQALGQGPEFLTYFQNEAQLDKSGLPSDRFFAERPEGSVSTLKIQRTQQEDSAVYLCASSPQPPRETQYFGPGTRLLVL.

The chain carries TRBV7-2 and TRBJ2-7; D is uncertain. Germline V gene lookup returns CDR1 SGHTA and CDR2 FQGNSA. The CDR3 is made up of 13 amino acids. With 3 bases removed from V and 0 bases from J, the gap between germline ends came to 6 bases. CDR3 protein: CASSFPSSYEQYF. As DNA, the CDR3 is TGTGCCAGCAGCTTCCCCAGCTCCTACGAGCAGTACTTC.

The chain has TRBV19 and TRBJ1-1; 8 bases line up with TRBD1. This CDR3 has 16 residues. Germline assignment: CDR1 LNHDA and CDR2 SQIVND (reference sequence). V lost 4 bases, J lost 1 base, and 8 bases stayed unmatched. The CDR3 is CASSTFFGTGNTEAFF. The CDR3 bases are TGTGCCAGTAGTACCTTCTTCGGGACAGGGAACACTGAAGCTTTCTTT.

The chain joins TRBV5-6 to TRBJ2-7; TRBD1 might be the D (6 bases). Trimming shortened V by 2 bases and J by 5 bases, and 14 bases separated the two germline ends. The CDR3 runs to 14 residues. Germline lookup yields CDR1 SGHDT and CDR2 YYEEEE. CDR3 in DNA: TGTGCCAGCAGCTTCCAGGGGACCTTACACGAGCAGTACTTC. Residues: CASSFQGTLHEQYF. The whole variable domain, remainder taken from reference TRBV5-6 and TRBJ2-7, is DAGVTQSPTHLIKTRGQQVTLRCSPKSGHDTVSWYQQALGQGPQFIFQYYEEEERQRGNFPDRFSGHQFPNYSSELNVNALLLGDSALYLCASSFQGTLHEQYFGPGTRLTVT.

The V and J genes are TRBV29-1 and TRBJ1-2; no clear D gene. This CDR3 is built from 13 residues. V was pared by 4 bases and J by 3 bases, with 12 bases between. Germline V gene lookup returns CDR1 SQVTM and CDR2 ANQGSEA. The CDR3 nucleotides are TGCAGCGTTGTACGGGTGGGTGACTATGGCTACACCTTC. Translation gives CSVVRVGDYGYTF.

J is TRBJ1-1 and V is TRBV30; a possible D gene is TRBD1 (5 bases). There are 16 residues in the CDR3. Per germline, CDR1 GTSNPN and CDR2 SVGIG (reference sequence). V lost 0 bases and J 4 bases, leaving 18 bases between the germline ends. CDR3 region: CAWSVTAGSWSTEAFF. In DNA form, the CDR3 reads TGTGCCTGGAGTGTTACGGCAGGGTCGTGGAGCACTGAAGCTTTCTTT. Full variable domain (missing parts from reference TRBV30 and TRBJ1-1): SQTIHQWPATLVQPVGSPLSLECTVEGTSNPNLYWYRQAAGRGLQLLFYSVGIGQISSEVPQNLSASRPQDRQFILSSKKLLLSDSGFYLCAWSVTAGSWSTEAFFGQGTRLTVV.

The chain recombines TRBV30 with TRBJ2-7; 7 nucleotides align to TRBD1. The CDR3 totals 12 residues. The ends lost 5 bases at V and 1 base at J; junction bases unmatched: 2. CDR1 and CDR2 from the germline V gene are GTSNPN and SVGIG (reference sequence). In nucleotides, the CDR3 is TGTGCCTGGGGGGGACAGTCCTACGAGCAGTACTTC. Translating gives CAWGGQSYEQYF. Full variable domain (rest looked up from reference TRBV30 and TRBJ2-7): SQTIHQWPATLVQPVGSPLSLECTVEGTSNPNLYWYRQAAGRGLQLLFYSVGIGQISSEVPQNLSASRPQDRQFILSSKKLLLSDSGFYLCAWGGQSYEQYFGPGTRLTVT.

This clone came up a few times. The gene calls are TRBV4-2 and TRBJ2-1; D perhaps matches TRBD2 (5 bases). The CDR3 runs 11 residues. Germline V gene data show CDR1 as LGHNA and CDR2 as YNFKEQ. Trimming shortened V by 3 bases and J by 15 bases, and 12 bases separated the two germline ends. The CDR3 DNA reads TGTGCCAGCAGCCAGAGGGATTCCCTGTTCTTC. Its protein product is CASSQRDSLFF.

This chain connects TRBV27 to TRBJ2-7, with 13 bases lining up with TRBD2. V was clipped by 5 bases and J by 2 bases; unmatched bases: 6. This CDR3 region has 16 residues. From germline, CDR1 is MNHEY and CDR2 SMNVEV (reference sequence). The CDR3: CASSPTGLAGTYEQYF. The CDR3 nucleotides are TGTGCCAGCAGTCCGACGGGACTAGCGGGGACCTACGAGCAGTACTTC.

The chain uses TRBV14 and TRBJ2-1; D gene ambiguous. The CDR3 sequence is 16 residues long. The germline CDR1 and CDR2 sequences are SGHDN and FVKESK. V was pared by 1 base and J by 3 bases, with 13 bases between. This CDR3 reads CASSQAPWSGYNEQFF. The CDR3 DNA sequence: TGTGCCAGCAGCCAAGCCCCATGGTCGGGCTACAATGAGCAGTTCTTC.

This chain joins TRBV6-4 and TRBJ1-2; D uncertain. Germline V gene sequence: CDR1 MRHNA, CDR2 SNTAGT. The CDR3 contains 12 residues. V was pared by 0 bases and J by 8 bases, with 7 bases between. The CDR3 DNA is TGTGCCAGCAGTGACTCGAAAGCCGGCTACACCTTC. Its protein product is CASSDSKAGYTF.

Here the CDR3 DNA reads TGTGCCAGCAGCTTAAACGGGAACACTGAAGCTTTCTTT. It translates to CASSLNGNTEAFF. This chain links TRBV7-3 with TRBJ1-1; D not resolved. The length of the CDR3 is 13 residues. Trimming pared 1 base from V and 1 base from J, leaving 4 bases between. The V gene's germline CDR1 is SGHTA and CDR2 FQGTGA.

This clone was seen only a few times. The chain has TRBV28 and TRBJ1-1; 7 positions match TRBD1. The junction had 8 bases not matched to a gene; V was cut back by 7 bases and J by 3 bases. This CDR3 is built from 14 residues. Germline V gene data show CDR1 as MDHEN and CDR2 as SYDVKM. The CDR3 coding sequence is TGTGCCAGCATGTTACAGGGGCGGTACACTGAAGCTTTCTTT. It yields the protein CASMLQGRYTEAFF.

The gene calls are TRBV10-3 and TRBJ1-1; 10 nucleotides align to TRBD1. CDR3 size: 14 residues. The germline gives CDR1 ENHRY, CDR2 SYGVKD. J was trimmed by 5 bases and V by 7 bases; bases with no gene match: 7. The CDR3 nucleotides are TGTGCCATCACCAAGACAGGGGGCGGTACTGAAGCTTTCTTT. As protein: CAITKTGGGTEAFF.

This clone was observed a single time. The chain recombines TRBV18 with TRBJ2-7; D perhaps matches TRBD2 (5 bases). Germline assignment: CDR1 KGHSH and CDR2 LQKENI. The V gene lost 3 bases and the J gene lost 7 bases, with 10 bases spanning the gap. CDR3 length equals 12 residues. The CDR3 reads CASSPAGDEQYF. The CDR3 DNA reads TGTGCCAGCTCACCCGCCGGGGATGAGCAGTACTTC.

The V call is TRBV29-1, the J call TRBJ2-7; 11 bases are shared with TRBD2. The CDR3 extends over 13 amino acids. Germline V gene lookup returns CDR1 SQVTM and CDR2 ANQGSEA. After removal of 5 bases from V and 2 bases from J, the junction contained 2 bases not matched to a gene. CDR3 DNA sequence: TGCAGCGTTCGGACTAGCGGGCCCTACGAGCAGTACTTC. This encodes CSVRTSGPYEQYF.

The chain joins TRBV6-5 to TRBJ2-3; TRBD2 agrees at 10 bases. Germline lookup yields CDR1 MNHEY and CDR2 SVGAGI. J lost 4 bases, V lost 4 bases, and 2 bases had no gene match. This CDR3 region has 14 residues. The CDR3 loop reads CASSSLAGADTQYF. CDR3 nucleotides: TGTGCCAGCAGTTCCCTAGCGGGAGCAGATACGCAGTATTTT.

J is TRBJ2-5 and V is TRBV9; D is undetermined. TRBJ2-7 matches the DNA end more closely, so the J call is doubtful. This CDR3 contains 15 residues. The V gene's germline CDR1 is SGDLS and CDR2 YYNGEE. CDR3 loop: CASSVGLAATYEQYF. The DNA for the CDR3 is TGTGCCAGCAGCGTAGGGTTAGCTGCAACCTACGAGCAGTACTTC.

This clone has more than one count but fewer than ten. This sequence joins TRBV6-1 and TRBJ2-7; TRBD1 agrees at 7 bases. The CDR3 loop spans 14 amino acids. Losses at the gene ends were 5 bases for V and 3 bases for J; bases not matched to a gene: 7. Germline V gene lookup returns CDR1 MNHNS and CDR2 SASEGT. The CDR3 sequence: CASSRAQGVYEQYF. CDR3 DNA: TGTGCCAGCAGTAGGGCGCAGGGGGTCTACGAGCAGTACTTC.

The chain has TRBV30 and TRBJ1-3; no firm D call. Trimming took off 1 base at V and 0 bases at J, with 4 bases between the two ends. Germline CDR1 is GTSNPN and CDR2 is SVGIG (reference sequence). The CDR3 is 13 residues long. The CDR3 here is CAWSDSSGNTIYF. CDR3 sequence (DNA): TGTGCCTGGAGTGACAGCTCTGGAAACACCATATATTTT.

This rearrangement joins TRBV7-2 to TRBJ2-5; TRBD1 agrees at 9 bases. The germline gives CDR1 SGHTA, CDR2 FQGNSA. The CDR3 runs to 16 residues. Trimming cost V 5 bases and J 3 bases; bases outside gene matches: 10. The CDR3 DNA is TGTGCCAGCAGCCCAGATTCGGGACAGGGAAAAGAGACCCAGTACTTC. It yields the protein CASSPDSGQGKETQYF.

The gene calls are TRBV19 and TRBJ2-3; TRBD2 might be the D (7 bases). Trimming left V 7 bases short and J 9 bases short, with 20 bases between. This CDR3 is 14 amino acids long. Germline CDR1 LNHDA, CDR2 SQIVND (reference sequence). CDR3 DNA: TGTGCCAGTAAGGGGGGAGGGTCTGGGGCGACGCAGTATTTT. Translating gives CASKGGGSGATQYF.

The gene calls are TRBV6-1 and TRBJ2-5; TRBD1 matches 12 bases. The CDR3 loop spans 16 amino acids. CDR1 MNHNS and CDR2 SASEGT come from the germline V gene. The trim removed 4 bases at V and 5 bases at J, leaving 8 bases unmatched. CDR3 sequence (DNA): TGTGCCAGCAGTGCCCCCGGGACAGGGGGCGGCGAGACCCAGTACTTC. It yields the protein CASSAPGTGGGETQYF.

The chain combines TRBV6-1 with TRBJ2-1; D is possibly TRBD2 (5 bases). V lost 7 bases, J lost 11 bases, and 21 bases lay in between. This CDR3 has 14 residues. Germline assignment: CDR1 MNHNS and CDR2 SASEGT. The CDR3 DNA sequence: TGTGCCAGCACAAGCGTGACCGGAGGCCCTAAGCAGTTCTTC. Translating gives CASTSVTGGPKQFF.

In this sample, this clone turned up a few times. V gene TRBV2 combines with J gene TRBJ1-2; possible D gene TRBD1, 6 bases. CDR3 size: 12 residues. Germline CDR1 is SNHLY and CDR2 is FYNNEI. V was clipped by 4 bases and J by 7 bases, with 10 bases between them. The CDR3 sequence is CASSVLQGGYTF. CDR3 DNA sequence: TGTGCCAGCAGTGTATTACAGGGTGGCTACACCTTC.

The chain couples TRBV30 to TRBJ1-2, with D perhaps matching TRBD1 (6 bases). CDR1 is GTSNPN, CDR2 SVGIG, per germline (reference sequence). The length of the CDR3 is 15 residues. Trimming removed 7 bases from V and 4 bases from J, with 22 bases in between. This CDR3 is CASQGWGPKLYGYTF. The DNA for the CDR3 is TGTGCCTCCCAAGGGTGGGGGCCAAAACTCTATGGCTACACCTTC.